Sequencing of this T cell receptor (beta chain) was carried out in a study of CXCR3-negative and CXCR3-positive naive CD8 T cells (dated 2019 in TCRdb). With respect to the entire study: In total, approximately 140 million TRB reads were obtained, or roughly 1.5 +/- 0.3 million reads per library. Diversity and physicochemical repertoire analyses were performed on around twelve donors pooled from two independent experiments. For the TRBV-TRBJ cluster analysis, the naive subsets came from 5 donors, while the memory cells came from 3 donors. Study-wide conclusions, independent of this receptor: Naive CXCR3-negative and CXCR3-positive cells from the same donor showed similar TRBV-TRBJ usage, whereas memory cells showed distinct patterns. Freshly isolated PBMCs were used for most assays because CXCR3 expression went down partially after cryopreservation. Repertoire diversity was comparably high in both naive subsets but much lower in memory CD8+ T cells. Compared with CXCR3-negative naive cells, CXCR3-positive naive cells had TRB CDR3s with higher hydrophobicity (lower Kidera factor 4), lower energy, and higher strength and volume indices. Surface CD5, linked to self-reactivity in mice, was comparable between naive subsets; TCR interaction strength was therefore also inferred from TRB CDR3 physicochemical properties.

A note on this clonotype: Its cognate antigen has yet to be identified.

Each CD8+ T cell subset was flow-sorted in triplicate, with over 250,000 cells per subset placed directly into RLT lysis buffer. To exclude memory contaminants, naive CD8+ T cells were stringently defined as CD45RO-CCR7+CD27+CD95-. Peripheral blood mononuclear cells were isolated from buffy coats using standard density gradient centrifugation. A FACSAria III was used to flow-sort naive CD8+ T cells into CXCR3-negative and CXCR3-positive populations. Total RNA was extracted from sorted cells using an RNeasy Mini Kit. The run used a NextSeq 550. The Human TCR Profiling Kit (MiLaboratory) was used to make UMI-labeled 5' RACE TRB cDNA libraries. cDNA synthesis used the entire amount of extracted RNA, and PCR amplification then used the entire amount of cDNA produced. The libraries were made side by side, with each library going through the same number of PCR cycles. As for the original processing: With a requirement of at least two reads per UMI, MIGEC and MiXCR extracted about 50,000 +/- 10,000 unique UMI-labeled TRB cDNA molecules per library. Each library averaged roughly 40,000 +/- 10,000 functional in-frame TRB CDR3 nucleotide clonotypes without stop codons. After downsampling to 5000 UMI-labeled TRB molecules per sample, diversity metrics, including normalized Shannon-Wiener and Chao1, were computed in VDJtools. VDJtools was used to calculate clonotype-size-weighted physicochemical properties of the central five CDR3 residues, namely interaction energy, strength, volume and Kidera factor 4. TCRdb reprocessed the reads into one record per CDR3 protein sequence, lacking DNA. It is TCRdb's table, rather than the study itself, that gives the V and J calls and clone size. In this sample's table one finds under 85,000 distinct CDR3 sequences. The top ten clones comprise 1.6% of the sample.

The origin of this receptor is a human donor in good health. Some clones in this sample may be carry-over from other donors' samples. Sequencing was performed on naive CXCR3- CD8+ T cells from blood. The cell subset or site label, read with the paper, signifies: CD45RO-CCR7+CD27+CD95- naive CD8+ T cells lacking CXCR3 (TNR3-).

The CDR3 corresponds to CASSLAGGVSTDTQYF. The V and J genes are TRBV7-8 and TRBJ2-3; the D gene TCRdb calls, TRBD2, cannot be checked with no DNA. CDR1 and CDR2 are drawn from the germline V gene: SGHVS, FQNEAQ. The CDR3 runs 16 residues from the cysteine to the phenylalanine. No coding sequence is recorded.